This record covers a single T cell receptor beta chain. There is no known antigen for this receptor. Per-base quality was not reported, and no clone a single base away is much larger than it. Trimming removed 1 base from V and 4 bases from J, leaving 7 bases between the germline ends. The CDR3, from cysteine to phenylalanine, totals 13 residues. The kept DNA is CDR3 alone, 39 bases in frame from the first base. The germline V gene (reference sequence) specifies SEHNR as CDR1 and FQNEAQ as CDR2. The data are from a study of cytomegalovirus exposure and HLA in healthy donors (dated by TCRdb to the late 2010s). In the study overall: An earlier analysis of several hundred of the donors reported 250 to 350 Gb of sequence data and 117 million unique TCR beta sequences from about 200 million T cells. An early release that covered roughly 600 HLA-typed donors contained approximately 320 gigabases of sequencing data and 85 million to 100 million unique TCR sequences. The genetic ancestry cluster associated with self-reported Caucasian donors included 65% to 90% of the roughly 400 genotyped donors. The study aimed to test whether cataloging public T cell receptors could reveal signatures of past pathogen exposure. Using immunosequencing, the study profiled T cell repertoires from 640 or so subjects and related those repertoires to cytomegalovirus serostatus. Besides the first cohort of roughly 640 subjects, a separate validation cohort made up of 120 or so different subjects was used. To predict cytomegalovirus infection status, the study combined high-throughput TCR immunosequencing, statistical association of individual TCRs with disease status, and machine learning. In a later analysis, previously published TCR beta repertoires from hundreds of donors were re-analyzed and high-resolution HLA genotyping was added so that TCR occurrence patterns could be studied. The later analysis used no new phenotypic data to find candidate immune exposures, relying instead on TCR beta sequences and their occurrence across donors. An earlier analysis of more than 450 of the donors used high-throughput TCR beta sequencing to judge whether each TCR beta V gene segment behaved as functional or pseudogenic. Donor age, sex, ethnicity and CMV serostatus were compiled alongside the repertoire data. A later genetic analysis used genome-wide SNP genotypes for about 65% of the 666 donors, treating that subset as a discovery cohort. All discovery cohort repertoires had been generated on a single sequencing platform. Class I and class II HLA loci were covered by the typing at four-digit resolution. The number of typed donors differed by locus: about 620-630 for A, B, C, DRB1 and DQB1; 500 to 550 for DQA1; 606 for DPA1; and roughly 450 for DPB1. Because of strong linkage in the cohort, roughly five DR-DQ haplotypes were treated as single units for association and clustering. On average, 235,054 unique TCR beta nucleotide sequences were sequenced per donor among a few hundred genotyped donors of the cohort, with 15% to 20% of those sequences being non-productive.

Library preparation used the immunoSEQ multiplex PCR assay. A mixture of 60 forward primers for TCR Vbeta segments and 13 reverse primers for TCR Jbeta segments was used in the multiplex PCR. A multiplex PCR assay on genomic DNA amplified the CDR3 region of rearranged TCR beta genes. The Illumina HiSeq System was used to sequence the amplified TCR beta libraries as 87-base-pair reads. Turning to the authors' computational methods: A later analysis counted about 80 million unique TCR beta chains across the 650 to 800 repertoires, and roughly 10 million of these chains were shared by at least two donors. A nearest-neighbor algorithm error-corrected the raw reads and collapsed the reads into unique sequences, merging closely related sequences to remove PCR and sequencing errors. To assign V, D and J gene segments, CDR3 sequences were aligned to IMGT reference sequences. For a sequence to be retained, a match of at least six nucleotides was required to both a V gene segment and a J gene segment. A rearrangement counted as productive if the CDR3 had no stop codons and remained in frame with V and J, and every other rearrangement counted as non-productive. CDR3 was defined by IMGT convention, running from the second conserved V-encoded cysteine to the conserved J-encoded phenylalanine. Sequences without an unambiguous match to a single V gene segment were excluded from the earlier analysis of almost 600 of the donors. In an earlier analysis of a few hundred of the donors, a V segment was called functional when productive rearrangements were above 56.7%, and segregating when the standard deviation between donors exceeded 5%. A statistical classification framework was developed to diagnose cytomegalovirus status using the catalog of TCR beta chain sequences. In a later analysis, V and J genes were assigned by comparing TCR nucleotide sequences against IMGT/GENE-DB human TR gene sequences. The TCRdist pipeline was used in a later analysis to assign CDR3 sequences and most-parsimonious VDJ recombination scenarios. A later analysis defined each TCR beta chain by its CDR3 amino acid sequence plus V-gene family, and excluded reads lacking a unique V-gene family. To address suspected cross-contamination and a sequencing artifact, a later analysis removed a few hundred highly shared, low-generation-probability nucleotide sequences. For each public chain, a later analysis derived a clonal expansion index from normalized ranks of inferred template counts within each repertoire. A later analysis computed generation probabilities with a VDJ recombination model fitted to out-of-frame rearrangements, and checked the results against IGoR. In a later analysis, TCR-TCR, TCR-HLA and TCR-CMV co-occurrence was scored with hypergeometric tests, and a repertoire-size bias correction was applied to TCR pairs. False discovery rates were estimated in a later analysis by permuting HLA or CMV assignments 20 times. In a later analysis, co-occurring TCRs were grouped using DBSCAN, and TCRdist sequence similarity was added for clustering within HLA-allele-positive subsets. For co-occurrence clustering, repertoires with fewer than 30,000 or more than 120,000 public chains were excluded, along with roughly 5 repertoires with anomalous nucleotide sharing. TCRdb mirrors the immuneACCESS table, restricted to in-frame sequences. Some clones are absent from its copies; in checked studies, under half trace to an unresolved V gene, and the reason for the others is unknown. From that table come the V and J calls and clone size; the DNA was used to work out D and trimming. Here the sample has some 180,000 clones; 75% occur a single time. About 2.7% of the sample lies in the top ten.

What the authors observed across the whole study: The study gave a list of over 150 TCR beta chains associated with cytomegalovirus. CMV serostatus was the only immune exposure information available for the cohort. Sequencing depth was assumed to be roughly uniform across donors in the presence/absence analyses, though that assumption may not hold. According to a later analysis, parvovirus B19, influenza, CMV and Epstein-Barr virus appeared linked to several top co-occurrence clusters. Linkage disequilibrium might explain the correlated functional status among segregating V segments, but an unknown experimental factor could not be excluded. It was suggested by the authors that the approach could potentially be generalized to other disease states and immunological phenotypes. A later analysis associated about 17,000 TCR beta sequences with specific HLA alleles at a false discovery rate of 0.05. A few of the identified cytomegalovirus-associated TCR beta chains were confirmed in vitro to be specific for cytomegalovirus antigens. Approximately 18 rarely observed V segments, including chromosome 9 orphons, were excluded from the earlier analysis of a few hundred of the donors because counts were too low. Because HLA typing was unavailable for some donors at each locus, only the typed subset was used in association tests. Most TCR sequences were seen in very few donors, while some public TCRs were found in many individuals. Most CMV-associated TCR beta chains appeared to be HLA-restricted in a later analysis, and the HLA associations seemed to be driven largely by CMV exposure. In a later genetic analysis, a missense DCLRE1C variant was associated with V-gene and J-gene trimming of TCR beta chains, and the association was replicated in an independent cohort. In this cohort, only TCR beta chains were sequenced, and detectable features were limited by the absence of alpha or paired-chain data. In a later analysis, the rate of TCR association differed among HLA loci, with DRB1 alleles having the most associated TCRs and HLA-C alleles having the fewest. Some IMGT-functional V segments, including TRBV6-2 and TRBV6-3, could not be distinguished by the 87-base-pair reads and were therefore excluded. A further reported finding was that TCR beta sequences accurately predicted the HLA-A and HLA-B alleles for most subjects in the first cohort. When HLA alleles, especially DR and DQ, strongly co-occurred, TCR associations were difficult to assign to individual alleles. Broadly in line with IMGT annotations, most TCR beta V segments showed up in productive rearrangements about 90% or about 30% of the time in an earlier analysis of under 700 of the donors. In both the original and validation cohorts, the classifier was reported to diagnose cytomegalovirus status with high specificity and sensitivity. In a later analysis, HLA-associated TCR beta chains were found to be more clonally expanded and to have lower generation probabilities than equally common non-associated chains. Compared with the roughly 700-donor mean, donors in an Asian-associated ancestry cluster had fewer N-insertions in productive TCRs, according to a later genetic analysis. A cluster of highly shared sequence variants was judged likely to represent a technical artifact of the sequencing pipeline.

The cohort comprised 710 or so healthy bone marrow donors. Cohort members were all nominally healthy when sampled, although unrecorded immune exposures were likely present. The donor tested CMV seronegative, placing the donor among the approximately 400 seronegative members of the cohort. Every donor gave a peripheral blood sample, and the peripheral blood mononuclear cells from that sample were used for TCR beta sequencing. Genomic DNA was extracted from the blood cell samples with the Qiagen DNeasy Blood Extraction Kit. The chain is made from TRBV7-9 and TRBJ1-1, and TRBD1 may be the D gene, going by 6 matching bases. Sample: PBMCs. The sequence derives from a male donor in good health and CMV-seronegative. CDR3 region: CASSLGGLTEAFF. The bases are TGTGCCAGCAGCTTAGGGGGGCTCACTGAAGCTTTCTTT.